The 32 T cell receptor beta chains given below trace back to one sample, sequenced in a study of CD8+ T cells in alopecia areata. RNA extraction was followed by reverse transcription into cDNA, which acted as the sequencing template. Some clones are missing from TCRdb's copy, which holds only in-frame ones; the method was immunoSEQ multiplex PCR. The sample includes tens of thousands of clones, around 30% of them seen just once. Treatment indicated: oral pan-JAK inhibitor, 5-10 mg twice daily. The starting material was CD8+ T cells sorted from blood, obtained at week 4, from a patient treated with tofacitinib. The receptors here all came from a human donor with alopecia areata.

The chain has TRBV30 and TRBJ1-2, with 9 bases matching TRBD1. Germline CDR1 and CDR2: GTSNPN and SVGIG (reference sequence). The length of the CDR3 is 14 residues. V shed 4 bases and J 3 bases; nucleotides not matched to a gene: 6. CDR3 DNA: TGTGCCTGGAAGGGGACAGGGCTAGACTATGGCTACACCTTC. This encodes CAWKGTGLDYGYTF. The complete variable domain, with remaining parts taken from reference TRBV30 and TRBJ1-2, reads SQTIHQWPATLVQPVGSPLSLECTVEGTSNPNLYWYRQAAGRGLQLLFYSVGIGQISSEVPQNLSASRPQDRQFILSSKKLLLSDSGFYLCAWKGTGLDYGYTFGSGTRLTVV.

Here the CDR3 DNA reads TGTGCCTGGAGTAGCTTACAGGTTAACCAAGAGACCCAGTACTTC. Translated, it gives CAWSSLQVNQETQYF. The rearrangement uses TRBV30 and TRBJ2-5; D might be TRBD1 (5 bases). CDR3 length equals 15 residues. Germline CDR1 GTSNPN, CDR2 SVGIG (reference sequence). V gave up 2 bases and J gave up 0 bases, with 13 bases separating them.

This clone was seen more than once but under ten times. The rearrangement uses TRBV15 and TRBJ1-5; D call uncertain. Germline V lookup: CDR1 LNHNV, CDR2 YYDKDF (reference sequence). V lost 0 bases, J lost 6 bases, and 6 bases lay in between. The CDR3 covers 13 residues. CDR3 in amino acids: CATSRDRGQPQHF. CDR3 bases: TGTGCCACCAGCAGAGATCGCGGTCAGCCCCAGCATTTT.

The chain couples TRBV29-1 to TRBJ2-3; D uncertain. V was cut by 8 bases and J by 11 bases, with 23 bases left in between. The CDR3 loop spans 13 amino acids. Germline V CDR1 and CDR2: SQVTM, ANQGSEA. CDR3 amino acids: CSYPAPLPVWQYF. DNA of the CDR3: TGCAGCTACCCCGCCCCCCTCCCCGTTTGGCAGTATTTT.

This clone was seen only once. The chain recombines TRBV9 with TRBJ2-3; D is unresolved. The CDR3 has 12 residues. V lost 2 bases and J 5 bases, leaving 6 bases between the germline ends. Germline V lookup: CDR1 SGDLS, CDR2 YYNGEE. The CDR3 DNA is TGTGCCAGCAGCGTCGAGAGAGATACGCAGTATTTT. It codes for CASSVERDTQYF.

The chain joins TRBV6-6 to TRBJ2-3; D is perhaps TRBD2 (5 bases). Trimming removed 3 bases at V and 1 base at J, with 11 bases between. This CDR3 comprises 15 residues. Germline CDR1 is MNHNY and CDR2 is SVGAGI (reference sequence). This CDR3 reads CASSYLALGTDTQYF. CDR3 DNA: TGTGCCAGCAGTTATCTAGCACTTGGCACAGATACGCAGTATTTT.

By sample share, this clone is medium-sized (0.01 to 0.1%). The chain combines TRBV11-2 with TRBJ2-1; perhaps D is TRBD1 or TRBD2 (5 bases each). Per germline, CDR1 SGHAT and CDR2 FQNNGV. This CDR3 has 14 residues. Trimming cost V 3 bases and J 2 bases, with 8 bases left between them. The CDR3 DNA follows: TGTGCCAGCAGCTTGGGGGAAACCTACAATGAGCAGTTCTTC. Translation: CASSLGETYNEQFF.

The chain is built from TRBV29-1 and TRBJ2-2; possibly TRBD1 or TRBD2 for D (5 bases each). Germline CDR1 reads SQVTM; CDR2 reads ANQGSEA. This CDR3 is built from 15 residues. The V end was cut by 1 base, the J end by 4 bases, with 13 bases between. The CDR3 DNA follows: TGCAGCGTTGAAGGGGCGGGCAGGGCCACCGGGGAGCTGTTTTTT. Protein product: CSVEGAGRATGELFF.

This clone showed up just a few times. This chain joins TRBV9 and TRBJ2-1; possible D gene TRBD2, 5 bases. V gave up 0 bases and J gave up 4 bases, with 8 bases separating them. Looked up from germline, CDR1 is SGDLS and CDR2 is YYNGEE. CDR3 length equals 14 residues. The chain's CDR3 is CASSVGQRYNEQFF. The CDR3 region has the DNA TGTGCCAGCAGCGTAGGTCAGCGGTACAATGAGCAGTTCTTC.

This chain links TRBV7-9 with TRBJ2-2; tentatively, D is TRBD1 or TRBD2 (5 bases each). The CDR3 is made up of 18 amino acids. The ends were cut back, 3 bases at V and 5 bases at J, with 22 bases in the middle. CDR1 is SEHNR, CDR2 FQNEAQ, per germline (reference sequence). The CDR3 DNA follows: TGTGCCAGCAGCTTCCTAACGTGGTCGGCCGAGGGGACCGGGGAGCTGTTTTTT. Amino acids: CASSFLTWSAEGTGELFF.

J is TRBJ1-1 and V is TRBV10-3; the D gene is possibly TRBD1 (6 bases). This CDR3 is built from 13 residues. Germline CDR1 reads ENHRY; CDR2 reads SYGVKD. V lost 2 bases to trimming and J lost 4 bases, with 8 bases between them. CDR3 region: CAISEGGGTEAFF. DNA for the CDR3: TGTGCCATCAGTGAGGGAGGGGGCACTGAAGCTTTCTTT.

The chain has TRBV29-1 and TRBJ2-7; D is uncertain. Looked up from germline, CDR1 is SQVTM and CDR2 is ANQGSEA. The CDR3 is made up of 13 amino acids. Trimming took off 4 bases at V and 0 bases at J, with 10 bases between the two ends. The CDR3 here is CSVVRLSSYEQYF. CDR3 sequence (DNA): TGCAGCGTTGTCAGGCTGAGCTCCTACGAGCAGTACTTC.

This clone was recorded a few times. Other DNA sequences in this specimen translate into the identical CDR3. The rearrangement links TRBV29-1 to TRBJ2-7, with TRBD2 matching 7 bases. CDR1 is SQVTM and CDR2 is ANQGSEA in the germline V gene. V was pared by 4 bases and J by 5 bases, with 2 bases of the junction left unmatched. The CDR3 loop spans 11 amino acids. As DNA, the CDR3 is TGCAGCGTTGTGGGGAGGGACGAGCAGTACTTC. It translates to CSVVGRDEQYF.

CDR3 nucleotide sequence: TGCAGCGTCCGGGACAGCAACACCGGGGAGCTGTTTTTT. Encoded protein: CSVRDSNTGELFF. The V and J genes are TRBV29-1 and TRBJ2-2, with 7 bases lining up with TRBD1. Germline V gene data show CDR1 as SQVTM and CDR2 as ANQGSEA. The ends lost 6 bases at V and 2 bases at J; junction bases unmatched: 3. The CDR3 length is 13 residues.

The chain carries TRBV29-1 and TRBJ2-5; 8 bases fit TRBD1. V dropped 7 bases and J dropped 2; count of bases not matched to a gene: 21. The germline CDR1 and CDR2 sequences are SQVTM and ANQGSEA. The CDR3 loop spans 18 amino acids. The CDR3 reads CSDQTGDLRGEPQETQYF. The CDR3 DNA follows: TGCAGCGATCAGACAGGGGATTTGCGTGGGGAACCACAAGAGACCCAGTACTTC.

This clone was counted a few times. Here the CDR3 reads CSTWTSNEQFF. CDR3 nucleotides: TGCAGCACCTGGACTAGCAATGAGCAGTTCTTC. This chain joins TRBV29-1 and TRBJ2-1; 7 positions match TRBD2. Looked up from germline, CDR1 is SQVTM and CDR2 is ANQGSEA. Trimming took 8 bases from V and 6 from J; bases not matched to a gene: 4. CDR3 size: 11 residues.

This clone has only a few counts. The chain uses TRBV6-5 and TRBJ2-3, with TRBD2 identical over 7 bases. The V gene end was trimmed by 0 bases and the J gene end by 1 base; junction bases not matched to a gene: 4. CDR1 and CDR2 from the germline V gene are MNHEY and SVGAGI. The CDR3 has 16 residues. The DNA for the CDR3 is TGTGCCAGCAGTTACTCGTGGAGCGGGGGCACAGATACGCAGTATTTT. Translating it yields CASSYSWSGGTDTQYF.

The rearrangement links TRBV6-6 to TRBJ2-5; D unresolved. V was shortened by 5 bases and J by 6 bases, with 10 bases between the two germline ends. Germline CDR1 reads MNHNY; CDR2 reads SVGAGI (reference sequence). The length of the CDR3 is 12 residues. CDR3 sequence reads: CASSPLGQTQYF. The CDR3 nucleotides are TGTGCCAGCAGTCCCCTTGGCCAGACCCAGTACTTC.

This clone was picked up a small number of times. J is TRBJ2-7 and V is TRBV29-1; D is perhaps TRBD2 (6 bases). Germline V gene sequence: CDR1 SQVTM, CDR2 ANQGSEA. The CDR3 spans 14 residues. The ends were cut back, 1 base at V and 2 bases at J, with 12 bases in the middle. CDR3 nucleotides: TGCAGCGTTGAAGCCGGGACTGAGACCTACGAGCAGTACTTC. It encodes CSVEAGTETYEQYF.

The chain has TRBV30 and TRBJ2-7; D is unresolved. This CDR3 spans 15 amino acids. Trimming cost V 0 bases and J 3 bases, with 15 bases left between them. Per germline, CDR1 GTSNPN and CDR2 SVGIG (reference sequence). The CDR3 DNA reads as TGTGCCTGGAGTGTAAGTGTCGCACACCTCTACGAGCAGTACTTC. It translates to CAWSVSVAHLYEQYF. The full variable domain, with the rest looked up from reference TRBV30 and TRBJ2-7, is SQTIHQWPATLVQPVGSPLSLECTVEGTSNPNLYWYRQAAGRGLQLLFYSVGIGQISSEVPQNLSASRPQDRQFILSSKKLLLSDSGFYLCAWSVSVAHLYEQYFGPGTRLTVT.

The chain combines TRBV30 with TRBJ1-4; D is unresolved. V shed 1 base and J shed 6 bases, with 0 bases lying between them. Germline V gene sequence: CDR1 GTSNPN, CDR2 SVGIG (reference sequence). The CDR3 extends over 10 amino acids. As DNA, the CDR3 is TGTGCCTGGAGTGATGAAAAACTGTTTTTT. It encodes CAWSDEKLFF.

This clone was detected many times. This chain connects TRBV9 to TRBJ1-1; weak D call: TRBD1 (5 bases). The length of the CDR3 is 11 residues. From germline, CDR1 is SGDLS and CDR2 YYNGEE. V was trimmed by 3 bases and J by 5 bases, leaving 5 bases between them. The CDR3: CASSAGTEAFF. The CDR3 DNA sequence: TGTGCCAGCAGCGCAGGGACTGAAGCTTTCTTT.

CDR3 nucleotides: TGTGCCTGGAGTCTGGCGACCGGGGAGCTGTTTTTT. Amino acid sequence: CAWSLATGELFF. J is TRBJ2-2 and V is TRBV30; D is uncertain. Trimming shortened V by 2 bases and J by 5 bases, and 6 bases separated the two germline ends. Germline-derived CDR1 and CDR2 are GTSNPN and SVGIG (reference sequence). The CDR3 runs to 12 residues.

The chain employs TRBV27 and TRBJ2-5; 7 bases agree with TRBD1. Germline CDR1 MNHEY, CDR2 SMNVEV (reference sequence). The CDR3 spans 13 residues. J was trimmed by 5 bases and V by 5 bases; bases with no gene match: 5. The CDR3 loop reads CASSPLGQETQYF. CDR3 DNA: TGTGCCAGCAGTCCCCTGGGACAGGAGACCCAGTACTTC.

This clone was observed a few times. The chain joins TRBV29-1 to TRBJ2-7; 7 bases are shared with TRBD2. V lost 2 bases and J lost 0; bases outside the gene matches: 10. Germline CDR1 reads SQVTM; CDR2 reads ANQGSEA. The CDR3 sequence is 16 residues long. Written as DNA, the CDR3 is TGCAGCGTTGAAATTTGGGGACTACCAAGCTCCTACGAGCAGTACTTC. Translated, it gives CSVEIWGLPSSYEQYF.

This clone has just one count. The chain has TRBV7-9 and TRBJ2-1, with D tentatively TRBD2 (6 bases). The germline V and J ends were trimmed by 5 bases and 8 bases, with 16 bases remaining between them. CDR1 is SEHNR and CDR2 is FQNEAQ in the germline V gene (reference sequence). The length of the CDR3 is 14 residues. CDR3: CASSPQVGEDEQFF. In DNA form, the CDR3 reads TGTGCCAGCAGCCCTCAAGTGGGGGAGGATGAGCAGTTCTTC.

The rearrangement joins TRBV29-1 to TRBJ2-3; 13 bases fit TRBD2. This CDR3 contains 20 residues. Trimming took 0 bases from V and 1 from J; bases not matched to a gene: 13. CDR1 is SQVTM and CDR2 is ANQGSEA in the germline V gene. The CDR3 DNA sequence: TGCAGCGTTGAAGATCTCCTTTGGACTAGCGGGAGTAGGGGCACAGATACGCAGTATTTT. Amino acids: CSVEDLLWTSGSRGTDTQYF.

Relative to its sample, this clone is medium-sized. The rearrangement joins TRBV7-2 to TRBJ1-2, with a possible D match to TRBD1 (5 bases). V gave up 5 bases and J gave up 1 base, with 14 bases separating them. The length of the CDR3 is 15 residues. Germline V lookup: CDR1 SGHTA, CDR2 FQGNSA. Here the CDR3 reads CASSPNQGDNYGYTF. In DNA form, the CDR3 reads TGTGCCAGCAGCCCCAACCAGGGAGATAACTATGGCTACACCTTC.

This clone was seen only a few times. The V call is TRBV27, the J call TRBJ2-4, with D tentatively TRBD1 or TRBD2 (5 bases each). The germline CDR1 and CDR2 sequences are MNHEY and SMNVEV (reference sequence). This CDR3 has 15 amino acids. The V and J ends lost 6 bases and 0 bases respectively, with 12 bases between them. CDR3 in DNA: TGTGCCAGCAGAACGCCTGGGGGAGCCAAAAACATTCAGTACTTC. As protein: CASRTPGGAKNIQYF.

This chain joins TRBV30 and TRBJ1-2; D perhaps matches TRBD1 (5 bases). V lost 3 bases to trimming and J lost 3 bases, with 23 bases between them. CDR1 and CDR2 (germline): GTSNPN, SVGIG (reference sequence). There are 17 residues in the CDR3. The CDR3 is CAWSRSRGVGDYYGYTF. The CDR3 DNA follows: TGTGCCTGGAGCCGTTCGCGGGGCGTTGGGGATTACTATGGCTACACCTTC.

This chain connects TRBV28 to TRBJ2-7, with TRBD1 matching 7 bases. The CDR3 extends over 15 amino acids. Germline V gene lookup returns CDR1 MDHEN and CDR2 SYDVKM. V trimming: 7 bases; J trimming: 4 bases; junction bases outside the gene matches: 13. The CDR3 region has the DNA TGTGCCAGCACAGTCGAAGACAGGGCCCAATACGAGCAGTACTTC. It codes for CASTVEDRAQYEQYF.

The rearrangement links TRBV30 to TRBJ1-1; D is unresolved. This CDR3 is built from 12 residues. The V gene's germline CDR1 is GTSNPN and CDR2 SVGIG (reference sequence). Trimming cost V 3 bases and J 8 bases, with 13 bases left between them. CDR3 DNA: TGTGCCTGGAGATTGATGGGAGGAGAAGCTTTCTTT. It codes for CAWRLMGGEAFF.